This T cell receptor (beta chain) is from a study of cytomegalovirus exposure and HLA in healthy donors. About this clone: Its ends do not fully match the called genes, so a read error is possible. Different DNA sequences within this sample yield the same CDR3.

PCR was performed using 60 Vbeta and 13 Jbeta primers. The assay was immunoSEQ multiplex PCR, and TCRdb's table has in-frame clones only and misses some. The sample shows about 140,000 clones, around 70% of them seen only once. Germline CDR1 is SGHRS and CDR2 is YFSETQ. The CDR3 spans 16 residues. The source is a man aged 35 to 55 in good health and CMV-seronegative. V and J are TRBV5-1 and TRBJ2-2; 12 bases align to TRBD1. Material: PBMCs. The CDR3 DNA is TGCGCCAGTAGCTTGGGACAGGGGGCGCGTACCGGGGAGCTGTTTTTT. The encoded protein is CASSLGQGARTGELFF.